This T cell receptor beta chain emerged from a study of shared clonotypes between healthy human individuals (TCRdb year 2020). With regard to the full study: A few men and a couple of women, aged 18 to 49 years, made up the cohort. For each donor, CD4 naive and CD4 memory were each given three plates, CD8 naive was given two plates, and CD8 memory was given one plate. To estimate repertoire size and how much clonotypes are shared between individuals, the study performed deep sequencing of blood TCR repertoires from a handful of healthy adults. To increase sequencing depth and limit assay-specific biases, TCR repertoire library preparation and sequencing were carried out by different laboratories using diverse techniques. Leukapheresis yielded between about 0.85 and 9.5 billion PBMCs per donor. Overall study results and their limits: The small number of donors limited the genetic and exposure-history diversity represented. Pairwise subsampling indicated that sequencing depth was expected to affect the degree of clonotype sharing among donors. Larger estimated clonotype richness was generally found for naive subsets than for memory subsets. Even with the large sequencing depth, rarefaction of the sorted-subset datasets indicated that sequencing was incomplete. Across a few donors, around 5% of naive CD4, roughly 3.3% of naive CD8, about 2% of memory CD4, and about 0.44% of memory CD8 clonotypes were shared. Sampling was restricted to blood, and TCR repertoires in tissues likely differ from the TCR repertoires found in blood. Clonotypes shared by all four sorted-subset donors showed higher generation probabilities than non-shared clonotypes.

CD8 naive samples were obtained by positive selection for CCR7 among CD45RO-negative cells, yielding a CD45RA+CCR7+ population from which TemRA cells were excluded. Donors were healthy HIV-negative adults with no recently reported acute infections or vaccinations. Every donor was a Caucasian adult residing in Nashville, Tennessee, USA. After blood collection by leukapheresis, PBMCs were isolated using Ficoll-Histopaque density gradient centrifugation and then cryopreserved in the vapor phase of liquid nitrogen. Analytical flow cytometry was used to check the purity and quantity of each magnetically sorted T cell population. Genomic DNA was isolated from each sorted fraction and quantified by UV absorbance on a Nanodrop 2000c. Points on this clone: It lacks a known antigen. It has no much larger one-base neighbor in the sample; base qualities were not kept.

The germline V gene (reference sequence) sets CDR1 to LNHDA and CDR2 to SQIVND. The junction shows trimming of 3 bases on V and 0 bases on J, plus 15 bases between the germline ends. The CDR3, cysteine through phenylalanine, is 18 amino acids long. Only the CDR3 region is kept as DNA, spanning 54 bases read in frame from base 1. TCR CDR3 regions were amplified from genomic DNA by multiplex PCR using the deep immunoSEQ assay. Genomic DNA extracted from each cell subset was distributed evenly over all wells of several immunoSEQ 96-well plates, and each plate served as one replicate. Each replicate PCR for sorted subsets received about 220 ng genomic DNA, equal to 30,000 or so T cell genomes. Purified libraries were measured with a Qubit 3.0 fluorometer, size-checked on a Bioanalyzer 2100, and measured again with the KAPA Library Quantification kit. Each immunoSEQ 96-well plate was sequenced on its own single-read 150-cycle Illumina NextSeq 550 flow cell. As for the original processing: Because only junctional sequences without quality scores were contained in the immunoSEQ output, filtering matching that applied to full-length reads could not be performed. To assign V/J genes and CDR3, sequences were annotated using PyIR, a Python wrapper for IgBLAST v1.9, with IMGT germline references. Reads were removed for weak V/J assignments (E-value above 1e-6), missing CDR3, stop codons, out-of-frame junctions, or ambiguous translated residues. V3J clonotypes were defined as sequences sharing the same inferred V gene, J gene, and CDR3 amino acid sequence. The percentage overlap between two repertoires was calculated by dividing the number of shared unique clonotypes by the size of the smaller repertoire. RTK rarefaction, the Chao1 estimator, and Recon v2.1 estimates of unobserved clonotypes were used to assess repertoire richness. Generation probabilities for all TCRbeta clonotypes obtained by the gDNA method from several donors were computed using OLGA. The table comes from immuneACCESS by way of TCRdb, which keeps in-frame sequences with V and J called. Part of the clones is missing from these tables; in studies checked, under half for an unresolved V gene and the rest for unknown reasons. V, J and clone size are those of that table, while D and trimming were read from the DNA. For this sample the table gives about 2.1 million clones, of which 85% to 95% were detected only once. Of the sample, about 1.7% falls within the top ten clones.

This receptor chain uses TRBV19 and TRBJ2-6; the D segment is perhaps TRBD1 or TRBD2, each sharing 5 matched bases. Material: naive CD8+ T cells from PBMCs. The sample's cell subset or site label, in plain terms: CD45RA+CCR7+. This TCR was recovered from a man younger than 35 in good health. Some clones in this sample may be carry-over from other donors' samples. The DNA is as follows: TGTGCCAGTAGTATTTGGGACGGAGGCCACTCTGGGGCCAACGTCCTGACTTTC. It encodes CASSIWDGGHSGANVLTF.